Shown below are 13 T cell receptor beta chains from a single sample sequenced in a study of T cell changes during pregnancy in multiple sclerosis (dated by TCRdb to the late 2010s). Preparation of the library involved the immunoSEQ multiplex PCR assay. TCRdb took over this immuneACCESS table, retaining in-frame rearrangements with V and J assigned. Such tables are incomplete; in checked studies, under half of the missing clones stem from an unresolved V gene, and the remainder is unexplained. The sample profile shows 100,000 or so clones; around 94% of them were found once. The biggest ten clones account for 1.5% to 2% of the sample. Sequencing was performed on peripheral blood, taken after pregnancy. The receptors stem from a female donor in good health, enrolled as a control in a pregnancy study.

This clone was seen only a few times. One end of the junction does not line up with germline, which may come from a read error. The genes are TRBV29-1 and TRBJ1-1; D is perhaps TRBD1 (5 bases). Germline CDR1 reads SQVTM; CDR2 reads ANQGSEA. This CDR3 spans 9 amino acids. The CDR3 DNA reads TGTACAGGACCCACTGAAGCTTTCTTT. This gives the protein CTGPTEAFF.

There are a few counts of this clone. This chain uses TRBV18 with TRBJ2-7; D is ambiguous. CDR3 length: 14 amino acids. CDR1 is KGHSH and CDR2 is LQKENI in the germline V gene. Trimming removed 3 bases from V and 2 bases from J, with 11 bases in between. The CDR3 here is CASSPDLIAYEQYF. The DNA of the CDR3 is TGTGCCAGCTCACCCGACTTGATAGCCTACGAGCAGTACTTC.

The chain uses TRBV5-1 and TRBJ1-2; D remains unclear. CDR1 and CDR2 from the germline V gene are SGHRS and YFSETQ. The CDR3 loop spans 14 amino acids. Trimming removed 3 bases at V and 0 bases at J, with 9 bases between. The CDR3: CASSSINANYGYTF. CDR3 bases: TGCGCCAGCAGCTCCATCAATGCTAACTATGGCTACACCTTC.

This clone has just a few counts. The chain is built from TRBV7-9 and TRBJ1-1; TRBD1 is a possible D gene (5 bases). Germline values: CDR1 SEHNR, CDR2 FQNEAQ (reference sequence). Trimming took 5 bases from V and 10 from J, leaving 14 bases between them. The CDR3 sequence is 12 residues long. The CDR3 DNA sequence: TGTGCCAGCAGCCTAGATCGGGGGATAGCTTTCTTT. Translated, it gives CASSLDRGIAFF.

The chain links TRBV5-6 to TRBJ2-7; possible D gene TRBD2, 6 bases. Germline assignment: CDR1 SGHDT and CDR2 YYEEEE. The CDR3 is 15 residues long. V lost 4 bases and J lost 1, with 15 bases in between. CDR3 protein: CASSPFGSKSYEQYF. CDR3 in DNA: TGTGCCAGCAGCCCATTCGGGAGTAAATCCTACGAGCAGTACTTC.

A single count supports this clone. The chain carries TRBV5-1 and TRBJ2-2; weak D call: TRBD1 (6 bases). Germline CDR1 is SGHRS and CDR2 is YFSETQ. This CDR3 spans 16 amino acids. Trimming pared 2 bases from V and 2 bases from J, leaving 13 bases between. The DNA of the CDR3 is TGCGCCAGCAGCTTAAGGGGGTCGGGAAACACCGGGGAGCTGTTTTTT. Protein sequence: CASSLRGSGNTGELFF.

The chain couples TRBV28 to TRBJ2-1; the D is unclear. V lost 3 bases and J lost 3, with 6 bases in between. The CDR3 has 13 amino acids. Per the germline V gene, CDR1 is MDHEN and CDR2 is SYDVKM. CDR3 in DNA: TGTGCCAGCAGTTTTGGGCGCTACAATGAGCAGTTCTTC. This codes for CASSFGRYNEQFF.

The chain combines TRBV15 with TRBJ2-7, with unresolved D. The germline V gene encodes CDR1 LNHNV and CDR2 YYDKDF (reference sequence). With 0 bases removed from V and 3 bases from J, the gap between germline ends came to 9 bases. There are 14 residues in the CDR3. The CDR3 DNA sequence: TGTGCCACCAGCAGAGATAAAACAGACTACGAGCAGTACTTC. It encodes CATSRDKTDYEQYF.

The V call is TRBV28, the J call TRBJ2-7, with D tentatively TRBD1 (6 bases). The germline CDR1 and CDR2 sequences are MDHEN and SYDVKM. This CDR3 region has 15 residues. V was trimmed by 4 bases and J by 1 base, leaving 14 bases between them. CDR3 region: CASSSGQILSYEQYF. For the CDR3, the DNA is TGTGCCAGCAGTTCCGGACAGATTTTGTCCTACGAGCAGTACTTC.

The rearrangement joins TRBV10-2 to TRBJ2-1; no clear D. V was pared by 5 bases and J by 0 bases, with 11 bases between. This CDR3 has 15 residues. Germline loops: CDR1 WSHSY, CDR2 SAAADI. CDR3 sequence (DNA): TGCGCCAGCAGTTCAAACGGTAACTCCTACAATGAGCAGTTCTTC. Translated, it gives CASSSNGNSYNEQFF.

The rearrangement links TRBV27 to TRBJ2-3; D is possibly TRBD1 (5 bases). The CDR3 is made up of 13 amino acids. Germline V CDR1 and CDR2: MNHEY, SMNVEV (reference sequence). Trimming took 2 bases from V and 5 from J, leaving 8 bases between them. CDR3 DNA sequence: TGTGCCAGCAGTTTAAGGGGCGGAGATACGCAGTATTTT. Translated, it gives CASSLRGGDTQYF.

The CDR3 nucleotides read TGTGCCAGCAGCTTAGTGGGGGCCGGTGGCTACACCTTC. Amino acid sequence: CASSLVGAGGYTF. The rearrangement links TRBV7-2 to TRBJ1-2; TRBD1 is a possible D gene (6 bases). V shed 1 base and J shed 7 bases, with 10 bases lying between them. The germline gives CDR1 SGHTA, CDR2 FQGNSA. There are 13 residues in the CDR3. The whole variable domain, filled in from reference TRBV7-2 and TRBJ1-2, reads GAGVSQSPSNKVTEKGKDVELRCDPISGHTALYWYRQSLGQGLEFLIYFQGNSAPDKSGLPSDRFSAERTGGSVSTLTIQRTQQEDSAVYLCASSLVGAGGYTFGSGTRLTVV.

This clone has just one count. V and J are TRBV10-1 and TRBJ1-1; 11 nucleotides align to TRBD1. With V trimmed by 2 bases and J by 4 bases, 9 bases remained unmatched. The CDR3 contains 17 residues. Per germline, CDR1 WNHNN and CDR2 SYGVQD (reference sequence). The CDR3 loop reads CASSEPGQGDSVTEAFF. In DNA form, the CDR3 reads TGCGCCAGCAGTGAGCCGGGACAGGGGGATTCGGTCACTGAAGCTTTCTTT.